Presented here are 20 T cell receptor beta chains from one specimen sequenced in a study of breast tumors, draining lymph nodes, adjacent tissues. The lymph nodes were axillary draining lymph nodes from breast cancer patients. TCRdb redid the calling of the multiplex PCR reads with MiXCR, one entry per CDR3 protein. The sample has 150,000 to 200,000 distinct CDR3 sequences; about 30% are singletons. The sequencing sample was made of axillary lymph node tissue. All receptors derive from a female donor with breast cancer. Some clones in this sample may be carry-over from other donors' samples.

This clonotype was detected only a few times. CDR3 DNA: TGTGCCAGCTCATGGGTGGGGACAGCCACCGAAGCTTTCTTT. Protein: CASSWVGTATEAFF. V gene TRBV18 combines with J gene TRBJ1-1, with 7 nucleotides matching TRBD1. CDR1 is KGHSH and CDR2 is LQKENI in the germline V gene. The CDR3 spans 14 residues. V trimming: 5 bases; J trimming: 8 bases; junction bases outside the gene matches: 11.

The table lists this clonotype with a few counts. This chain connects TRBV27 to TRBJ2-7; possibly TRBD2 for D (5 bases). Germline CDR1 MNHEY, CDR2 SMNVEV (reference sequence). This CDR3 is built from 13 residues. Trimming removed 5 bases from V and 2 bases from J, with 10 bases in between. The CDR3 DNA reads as TGTGCCAGCAGTCTCGGGGTTCCCTACGAGCAGTACTTC. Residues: CASSLGVPYEQYF.

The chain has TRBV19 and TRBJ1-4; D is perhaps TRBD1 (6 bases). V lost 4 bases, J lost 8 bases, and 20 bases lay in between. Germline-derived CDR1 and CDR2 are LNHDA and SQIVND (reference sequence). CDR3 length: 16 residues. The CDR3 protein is CASSRVGGRVREKLFF. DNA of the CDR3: TGTGCCAGTAGTAGGGTGGGGGGCAGGGTGCGAGAAAAACTGTTTTTT. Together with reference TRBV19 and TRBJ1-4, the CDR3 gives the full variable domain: DGGITQSPKYLFRKEGQNVTLSCEQNLNHDAMYWYRQDPGQGLRLIYYSQIVNDFQKGDIAEGYSVSREKKESFPLTVTSAQKNPTAFYLCASSRVGGRVREKLFFGSGTQLSVL.

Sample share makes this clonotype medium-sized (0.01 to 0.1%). The DNA of the CDR3 is TGCAGTGCCTGGGACAGCTTGGACTCCTATAATTCACCCCTCCACTTT. Translated: CSAWDSLDSYNSPLHF. The rearrangement uses TRBV20-1 and TRBJ1-6; 7 bases are shared with TRBD1. The junction had 8 bases not matched to a gene; V was cut back by 6 bases and J by 0 bases. Germline CDR1 is DFQATT and CDR2 is SNEGSKA (reference sequence). The CDR3 has 16 residues.

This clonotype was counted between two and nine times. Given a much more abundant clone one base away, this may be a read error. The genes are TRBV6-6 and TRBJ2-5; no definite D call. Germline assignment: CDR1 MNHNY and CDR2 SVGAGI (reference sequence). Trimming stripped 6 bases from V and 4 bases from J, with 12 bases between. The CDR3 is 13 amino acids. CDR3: CASRRALGETQYF. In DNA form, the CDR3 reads TGTGCCAGCAGGCGAGCGTTAGGAGAGACCCAGTACTTC.

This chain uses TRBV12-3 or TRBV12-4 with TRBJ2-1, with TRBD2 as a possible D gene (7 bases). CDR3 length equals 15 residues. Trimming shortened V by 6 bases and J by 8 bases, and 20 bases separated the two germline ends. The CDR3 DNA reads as TGTGCCAGCAGGGGATTAGGGGGGGGGGTGGATGAGCAGTTCTTC. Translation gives CASRGLGGGVDEQFF.

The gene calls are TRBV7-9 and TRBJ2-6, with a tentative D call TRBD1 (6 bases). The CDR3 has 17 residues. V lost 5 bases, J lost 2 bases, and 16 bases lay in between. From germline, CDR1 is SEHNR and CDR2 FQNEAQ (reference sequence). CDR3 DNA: TGTGCCAGCAGCCGAGTGGACAGCGCGACTGGGGCCAACGTCCTGACTTTC. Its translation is CASSRVDSATGANVLTF. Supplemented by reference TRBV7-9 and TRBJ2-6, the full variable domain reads DTGVSQNPRHKITKRGQNVTFRCDPISEHNRLYWYRQTLGQGPEFLTYFQNEAQLEKSRLLSDRFSAERPKGSFSTLEIQRTEQGDSAMYLCASSRVDSATGANVLTFGAGSRLTVL.

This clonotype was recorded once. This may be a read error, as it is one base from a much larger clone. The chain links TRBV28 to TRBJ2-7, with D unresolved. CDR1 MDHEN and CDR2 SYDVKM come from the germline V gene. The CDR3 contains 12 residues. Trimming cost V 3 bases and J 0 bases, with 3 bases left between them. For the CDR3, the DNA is TGTGCCAGCAGTTTTTGCTCCTACGAGCAGTACTTC. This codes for CASSFCSYEQYF.

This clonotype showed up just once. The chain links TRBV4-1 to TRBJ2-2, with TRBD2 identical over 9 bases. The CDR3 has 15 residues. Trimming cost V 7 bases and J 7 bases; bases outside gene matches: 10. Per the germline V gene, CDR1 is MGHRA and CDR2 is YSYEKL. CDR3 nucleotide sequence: TGCGCCAGCATCGCGGGAGGGGGGTGTGGCGGGGAGCTGTTTTTT. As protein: CASIAGGGCGGELFF.

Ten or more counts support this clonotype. The CDR3 is CASSQVQGVETQYF. CDR3 bases: TGTGCCAGCAGCCAAGTTCAGGGAGTAGAGACCCAGTACTTC. V and J are TRBV14 and TRBJ2-5; D tentatively reads TRBD1 or TRBD2 (5 bases each). Looked up from germline, CDR1 is SGHDN and CDR2 is FVKESK. V was shortened by 1 base and J by 4 bases, with 10 bases between the two germline ends. The CDR3 contains 14 residues.

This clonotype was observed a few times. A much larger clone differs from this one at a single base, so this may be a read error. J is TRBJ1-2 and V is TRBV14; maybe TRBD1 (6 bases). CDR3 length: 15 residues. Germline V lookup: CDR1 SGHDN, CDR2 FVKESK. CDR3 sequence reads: CASSEQGSFNYGSTF. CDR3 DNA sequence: TGTGCCAGCAGCGAGCAGGGGTCCTTTAACTATGGCTCCACCTTC.

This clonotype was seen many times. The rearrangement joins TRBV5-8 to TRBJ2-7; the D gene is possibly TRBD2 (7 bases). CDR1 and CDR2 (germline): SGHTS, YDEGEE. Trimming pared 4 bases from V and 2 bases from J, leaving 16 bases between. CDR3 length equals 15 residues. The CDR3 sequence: CASSGGGHLAYEQYF. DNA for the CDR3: TGTGCCAGCAGCGGGGGGGGACATCTGGCCTACGAGCAGTACTTC.

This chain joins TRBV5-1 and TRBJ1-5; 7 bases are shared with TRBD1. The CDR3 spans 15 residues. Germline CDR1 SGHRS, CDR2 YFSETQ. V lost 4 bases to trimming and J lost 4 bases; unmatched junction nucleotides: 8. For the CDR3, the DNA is TGCGCCAGCAGCCGCACAGGGGACGGTAATCAGCCCCAGCATTTT. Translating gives CASSRTGDGNQPQHF. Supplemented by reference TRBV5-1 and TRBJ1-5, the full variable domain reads KAGVTQTPRYLIKTRGQQVTLSCSPISGHRSVSWYQQTPGQGLQFLFEYFSETQRNKGNFPGRFSGRQFSNSRSEMNVSTLELGDSALYLCASSRTGDGNQPQHFGDGTRLSIL.

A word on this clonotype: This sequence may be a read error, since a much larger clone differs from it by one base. The CDR3 reads CASSYSGGPPYDEQFF. CDR3 bases: TGTGCCAGCAGTTACTCCGGGGGGCCACCCTACGATGAGCAGTTCTTC. V gene TRBV6-6 combines with J gene TRBJ2-1; weak D call: TRBD2 (7 bases). Germline lookup yields CDR1 MNHNY and CDR2 SVGAGI (reference sequence). The CDR3 runs 16 residues.

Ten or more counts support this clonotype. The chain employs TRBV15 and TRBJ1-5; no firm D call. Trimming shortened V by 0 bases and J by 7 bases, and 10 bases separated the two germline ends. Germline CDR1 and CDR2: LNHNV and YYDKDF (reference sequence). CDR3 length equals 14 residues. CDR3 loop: CATSRDRGEQPQHF. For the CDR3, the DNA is TGTGCCACCAGCAGAGATCGTGGGGAGCAGCCCCAGCATTTT.

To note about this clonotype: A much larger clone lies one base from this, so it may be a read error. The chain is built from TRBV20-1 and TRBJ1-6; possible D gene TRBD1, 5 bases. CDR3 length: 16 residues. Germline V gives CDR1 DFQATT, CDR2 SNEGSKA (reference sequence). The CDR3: CSARDYRGAANSPLHF. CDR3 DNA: TGCAGTGCTAGAGATTATCGAGGGGCGGCCAATTCGCCCCTCCACTTT.

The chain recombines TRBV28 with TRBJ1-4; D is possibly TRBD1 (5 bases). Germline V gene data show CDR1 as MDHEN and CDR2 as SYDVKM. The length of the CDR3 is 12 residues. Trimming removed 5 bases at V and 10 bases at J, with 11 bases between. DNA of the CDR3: TGTGCCAGCAGTAATAGCGGGGGAAAACTGTTTTTT. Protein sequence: CASSNSGGKLFF.

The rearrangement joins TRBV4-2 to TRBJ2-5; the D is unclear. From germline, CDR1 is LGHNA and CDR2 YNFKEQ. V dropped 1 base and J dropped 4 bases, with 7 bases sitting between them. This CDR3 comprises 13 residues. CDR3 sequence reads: CASSQALGETQYF. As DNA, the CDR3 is TGTGCCAGCAGCCAAGCATTAGGAGAGACCCAGTACTTC.

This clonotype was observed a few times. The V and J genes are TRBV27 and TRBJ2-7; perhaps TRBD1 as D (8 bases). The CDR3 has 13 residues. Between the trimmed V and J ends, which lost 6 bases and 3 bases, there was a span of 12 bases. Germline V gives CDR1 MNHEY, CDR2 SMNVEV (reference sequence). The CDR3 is CASRDREGYEQYF. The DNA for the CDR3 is TGTGCCAGCAGGGACAGGGAGGGCTACGAGCAGTACTTC.

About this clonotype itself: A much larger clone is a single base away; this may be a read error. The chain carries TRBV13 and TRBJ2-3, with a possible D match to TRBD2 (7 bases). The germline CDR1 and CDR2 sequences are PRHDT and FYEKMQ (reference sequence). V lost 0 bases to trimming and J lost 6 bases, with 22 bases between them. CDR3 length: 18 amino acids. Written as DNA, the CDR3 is TGTGCCAGCAGCTTAGGCCTTTGGGGGGGCAGGCGCCTGGATACGCAGTATTTT. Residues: CASSLGLWGGRRLDTQYF.